This T cell receptor (beta chain) was obtained from a study of cytomegalovirus exposure and HLA in healthy donors. CDR1 LGHNA and CDR2 YSLEER come from the germline V gene. Between the trimmed V and J ends, which lost 0 bases and 5 bases, there was a span of 13 bases. The CDR3 has 15 amino acids. The table came from immunoSEQ multiplex PCR; TCRdb's copy has only in-frame clones and leaves some out. The data show 150,000 to 200,000 clones, roughly 86% seen once. The sequence came from a man aged 25 to 40 in good health and CMV-seropositive. Sample: PBMCs. The J gene is TRBJ1-1, the V gene TRBV4-3, with D possibly matching TRBD1 (5 bases). The DNA for the CDR3 is TGCGCCAGCAGCCAAGATCGGGGGAGGGTAACTGAAGCTTTCTTT. Translating gives CASSQDRGRVTEAFF.